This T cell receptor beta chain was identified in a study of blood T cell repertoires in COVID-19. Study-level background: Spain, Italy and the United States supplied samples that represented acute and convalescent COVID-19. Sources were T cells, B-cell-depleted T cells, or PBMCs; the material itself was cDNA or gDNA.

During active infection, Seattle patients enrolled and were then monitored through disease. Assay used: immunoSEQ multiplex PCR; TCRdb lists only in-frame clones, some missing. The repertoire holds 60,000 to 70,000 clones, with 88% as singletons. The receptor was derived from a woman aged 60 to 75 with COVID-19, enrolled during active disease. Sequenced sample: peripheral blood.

The CDR3: CASSSTHGTGEGGYTF. For the CDR3, the DNA is TGTGCCAGCAGCTCTACTCACGGGACAGGGGAAGGAGGCTACACCTTC. The genes are TRBV11-1 and TRBJ1-2, with TRBD1 matching over 10 bases. The CDR3 has 16 residues. The V segment lost 4 bases and the J segment 8 bases; nucleotides outside the gene matches: 13. Germline V lookup: CDR1 SGHAT, CDR2 FQDESV (reference sequence).